What follows is one T cell receptor beta chain and its context. Its antigen is still unknown. TCRdb keeps only in-frame clones here, not all; method: immunoSEQ multiplex PCR. Among 85,000 to 110,000 clones listed, over 80% were seen once. This specimen comes from a study of T cell responses to AZD1222 COVID-19 vaccine. Study-wide background: Samples with a second dose at about 4 or about 12 weeks were pooled together. Notes on the study in general: Donors skewed white British and female; clonal diversity was possibly underestimated. There were vaccine-associated CD4 TCRs across spike, dominant at 160-218 and 743-854. Seropositive status at baseline applied to only six AZD1222 recipients.

The sequenced sample was peripheral blood, obtained on day 0 of AZD1222 vaccination. This receptor was taken from an adult in good health.

The DNA for the CDR3 is TGTGCCAGCAGTAAACTACAGGGTCCCGGGGAGACCCAGTACTTC. Translated, it gives CASSKLQGPGETQYF. The chain employs TRBV6-5 and TRBJ2-5, with D tentatively TRBD1 (6 bases). Germline-derived CDR1 and CDR2 are MNHEY and SVGAGI. V was trimmed by 5 bases and J by 5 bases, leaving 18 bases between them. This CDR3 region has 15 residues.